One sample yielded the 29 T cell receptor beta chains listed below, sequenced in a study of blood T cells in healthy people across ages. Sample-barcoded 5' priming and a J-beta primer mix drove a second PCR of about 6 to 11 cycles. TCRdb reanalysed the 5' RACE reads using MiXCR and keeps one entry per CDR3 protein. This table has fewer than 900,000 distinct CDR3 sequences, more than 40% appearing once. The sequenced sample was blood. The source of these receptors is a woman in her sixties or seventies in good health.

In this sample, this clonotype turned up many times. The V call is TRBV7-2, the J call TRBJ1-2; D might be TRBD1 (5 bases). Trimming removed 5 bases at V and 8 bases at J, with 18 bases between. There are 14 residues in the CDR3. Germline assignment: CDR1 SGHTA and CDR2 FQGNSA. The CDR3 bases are TGTGCCAGCAGCCCCTTGATAGGGGCAGGGGGCTACACCTTC. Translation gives CASSPLIGAGGYTF.

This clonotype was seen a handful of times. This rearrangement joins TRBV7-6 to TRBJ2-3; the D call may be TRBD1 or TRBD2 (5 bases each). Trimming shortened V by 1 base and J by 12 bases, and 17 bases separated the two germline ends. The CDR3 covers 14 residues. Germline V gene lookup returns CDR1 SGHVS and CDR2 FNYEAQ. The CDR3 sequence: CASSLDWNGAIQYF. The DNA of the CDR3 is TGTGCCAGCAGCTTAGATTGGAACGGGGCGATACAGTATTTT.

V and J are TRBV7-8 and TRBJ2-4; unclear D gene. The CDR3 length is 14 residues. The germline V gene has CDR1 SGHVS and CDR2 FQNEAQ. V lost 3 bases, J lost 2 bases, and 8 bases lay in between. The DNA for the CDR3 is TGTGCCAGCAGCTTCGTAGGTTCCAAAAACATTCAGTACTTC. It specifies CASSFVGSKNIQYF.

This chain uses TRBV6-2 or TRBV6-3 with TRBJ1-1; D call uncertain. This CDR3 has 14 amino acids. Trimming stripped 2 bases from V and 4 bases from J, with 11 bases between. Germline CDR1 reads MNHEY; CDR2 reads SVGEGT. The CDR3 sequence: CASSYVGIGTEAFF. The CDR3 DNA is TGTGCCAGCAGTTACGTTGGGATCGGCACTGAAGCTTTCTTT.

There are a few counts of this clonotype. The CDR3 loop is CASSLRAGGETQYF. The CDR3 nucleotides read TGTGCCAGCAGTTTGCGGGCAGGGGGGGAGACCCAGTACTTC. V is TRBV27 and J is TRBJ2-5; a possible D gene is TRBD1 (7 bases). CDR3 length equals 14 residues. Trimming removed 3 bases at V and 5 bases at J, with 13 bases between. The germline gives CDR1 MNHEY, CDR2 SMNVEV (reference sequence).

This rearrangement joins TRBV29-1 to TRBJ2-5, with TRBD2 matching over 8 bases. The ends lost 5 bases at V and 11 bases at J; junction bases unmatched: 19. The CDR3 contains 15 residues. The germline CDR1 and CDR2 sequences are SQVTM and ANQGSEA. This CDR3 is CSVTIGLAVVNEQYF. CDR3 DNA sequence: TGCAGCGTTACCATCGGACTAGCCGTAGTTAATGAGCAGTACTTC. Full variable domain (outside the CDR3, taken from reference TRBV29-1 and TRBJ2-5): SAVISQKPSRDICQRGTSLTIQCQVDSQVTMMFWYRQQPGQSLTLIATANQGSEATYESGFVIDKFPISRPNLTFSTLTVSNMSPEDSSIYLCSVTIGLAVVNEQYFGPGTRLLVL.

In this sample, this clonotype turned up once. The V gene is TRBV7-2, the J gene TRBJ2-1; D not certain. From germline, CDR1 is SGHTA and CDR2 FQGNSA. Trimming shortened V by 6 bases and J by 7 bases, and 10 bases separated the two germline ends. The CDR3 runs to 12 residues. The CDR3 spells CASSEVVNEQFF. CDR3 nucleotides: TGTGCCAGCAGTGAGGTAGTAAATGAGCAGTTCTTC.

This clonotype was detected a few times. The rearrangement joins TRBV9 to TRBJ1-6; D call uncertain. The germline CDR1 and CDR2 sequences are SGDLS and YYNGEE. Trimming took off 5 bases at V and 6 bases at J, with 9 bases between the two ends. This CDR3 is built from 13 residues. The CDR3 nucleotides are TGTGCCAGCAGTATAGACGCTAATTCACCCCTCCACTTT. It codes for CASSIDANSPLHF.

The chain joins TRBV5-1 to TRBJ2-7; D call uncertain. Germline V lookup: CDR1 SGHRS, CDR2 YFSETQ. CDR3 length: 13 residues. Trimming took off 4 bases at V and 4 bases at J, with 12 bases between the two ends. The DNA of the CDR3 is TGCGCCAGCAGCCCCGGACCTCCTTACGAGCAGTACTTC. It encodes CASSPGPPYEQYF.

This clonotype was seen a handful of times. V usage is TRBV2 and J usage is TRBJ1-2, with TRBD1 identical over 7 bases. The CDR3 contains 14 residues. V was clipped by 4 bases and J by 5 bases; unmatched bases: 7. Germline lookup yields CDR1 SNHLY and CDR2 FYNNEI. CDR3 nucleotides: TGTGCCAGCAGTGGAGGGGGCGCAGGTTATGGCTACACCTTC. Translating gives CASSGGGAGYGYTF.

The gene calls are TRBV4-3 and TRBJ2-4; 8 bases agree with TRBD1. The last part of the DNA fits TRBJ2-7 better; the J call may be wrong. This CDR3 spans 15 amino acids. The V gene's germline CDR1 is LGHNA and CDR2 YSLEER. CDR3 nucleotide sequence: TGCGCCAGCAGCCAAAGACAGGGGAACTCCTACGAGCAGTACTTC. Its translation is CASSQRQGNSYEQYF.

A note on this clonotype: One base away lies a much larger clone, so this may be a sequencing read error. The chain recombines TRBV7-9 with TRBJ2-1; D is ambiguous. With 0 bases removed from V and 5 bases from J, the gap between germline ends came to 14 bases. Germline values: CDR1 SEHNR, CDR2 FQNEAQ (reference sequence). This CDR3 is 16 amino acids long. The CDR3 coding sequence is TGTGCCAGCAGCTTAGCCGGGTGGGCAGGCAACAATGAGCAGTTCTTC. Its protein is CASSLAGWAGNNEQFF. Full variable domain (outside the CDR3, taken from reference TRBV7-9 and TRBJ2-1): DTGVSQNPRHKITKRGQNVTFRCDPISEHNRLYWYRQTLGQGPEFLTYFQNEAQLEKSRLLSDRFSAERPKGSFSTLEIQRTEQGDSAMYLCASSLAGWAGNNEQFFGPGTRLTVL.

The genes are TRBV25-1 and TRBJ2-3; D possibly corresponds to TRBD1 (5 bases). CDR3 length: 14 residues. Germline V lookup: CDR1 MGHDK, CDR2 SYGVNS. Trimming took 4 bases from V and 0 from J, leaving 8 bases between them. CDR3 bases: TGTGCCAGCAGTGGGACATTGAGCACAGATACGCAGTATTTT. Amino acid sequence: CASSGTLSTDTQYF.

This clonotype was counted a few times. Here the CDR3 reads CASSLPLRQDEQYF. In nucleotides, the CDR3 is TGTGCCAGCAGTTTACCCCTGCGCCAGGACGAGCAGTACTTC. The V and J genes are TRBV28 and TRBJ2-5; D unresolved. The J call may be in error: the DNA end matches TRBJ2-7 better. Germline assignment: CDR1 MDHEN and CDR2 SYDVKM. This CDR3 is built from 14 residues.

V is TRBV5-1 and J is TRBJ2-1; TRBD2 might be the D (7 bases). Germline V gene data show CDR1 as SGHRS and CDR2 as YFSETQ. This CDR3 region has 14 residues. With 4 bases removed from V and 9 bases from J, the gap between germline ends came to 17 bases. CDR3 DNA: TGCGCCAGCAGCCTGGAGGGGGGGTACGGTGAGCAGTTCTTC. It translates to CASSLEGGYGEQFF.

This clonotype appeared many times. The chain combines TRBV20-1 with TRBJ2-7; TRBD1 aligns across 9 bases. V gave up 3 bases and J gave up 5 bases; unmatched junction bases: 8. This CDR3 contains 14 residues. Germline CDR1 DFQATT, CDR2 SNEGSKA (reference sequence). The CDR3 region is CSASKQGARDEQYF. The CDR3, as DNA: TGCAGTGCTAGTAAACAGGGGGCGCGGGACGAGCAGTACTTC.

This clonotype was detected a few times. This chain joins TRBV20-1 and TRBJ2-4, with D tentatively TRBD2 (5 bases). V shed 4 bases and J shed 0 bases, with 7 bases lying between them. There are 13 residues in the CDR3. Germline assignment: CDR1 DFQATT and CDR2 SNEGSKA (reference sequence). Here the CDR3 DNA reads TGCAGTGCTAACCGGGAAGCCAAAAACATTCAGTACTTC. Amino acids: CSANREAKNIQYF.

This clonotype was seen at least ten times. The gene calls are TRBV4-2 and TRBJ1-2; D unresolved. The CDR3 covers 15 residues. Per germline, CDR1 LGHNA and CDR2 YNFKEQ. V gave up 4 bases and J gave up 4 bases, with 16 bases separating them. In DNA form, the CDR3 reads TGTGCCAGCAGCCTGGAGCCCATAACGTCCTATGGCTACACCTTC. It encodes CASSLEPITSYGYTF.

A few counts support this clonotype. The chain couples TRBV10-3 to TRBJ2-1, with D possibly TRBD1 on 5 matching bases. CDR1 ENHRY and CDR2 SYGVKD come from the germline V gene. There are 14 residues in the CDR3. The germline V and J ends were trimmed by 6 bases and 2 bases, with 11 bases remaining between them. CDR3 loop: CAIREGVTYNEQFF. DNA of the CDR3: TGTGCCATCAGGGAAGGGGTTACCTACAATGAGCAGTTCTTC.

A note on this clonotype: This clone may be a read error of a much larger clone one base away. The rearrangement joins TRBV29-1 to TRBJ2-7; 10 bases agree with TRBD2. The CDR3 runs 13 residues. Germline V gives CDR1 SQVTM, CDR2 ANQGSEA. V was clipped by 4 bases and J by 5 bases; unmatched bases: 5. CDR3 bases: TGCAGCGTTGGGGCTAGCGGGAGAGACGAGCAGTACTTC. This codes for CSVGASGRDEQYF.

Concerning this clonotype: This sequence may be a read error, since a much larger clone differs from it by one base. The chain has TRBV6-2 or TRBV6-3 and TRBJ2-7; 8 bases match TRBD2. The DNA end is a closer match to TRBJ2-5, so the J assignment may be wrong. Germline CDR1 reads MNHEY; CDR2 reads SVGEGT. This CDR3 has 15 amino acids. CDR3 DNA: TGTGCCAGCAGGCCGGGACGAGCGGGGGAAGAGACCCAGTACTTC. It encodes CASRPGRAGEETQYF.

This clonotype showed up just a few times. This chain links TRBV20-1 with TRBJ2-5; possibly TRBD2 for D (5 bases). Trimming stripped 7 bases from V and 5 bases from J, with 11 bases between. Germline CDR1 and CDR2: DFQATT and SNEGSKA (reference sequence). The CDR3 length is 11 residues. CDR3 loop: CSVLGSETQYF. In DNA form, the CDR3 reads TGCAGTGTACTAGGAAGCGAGACCCAGTACTTC.

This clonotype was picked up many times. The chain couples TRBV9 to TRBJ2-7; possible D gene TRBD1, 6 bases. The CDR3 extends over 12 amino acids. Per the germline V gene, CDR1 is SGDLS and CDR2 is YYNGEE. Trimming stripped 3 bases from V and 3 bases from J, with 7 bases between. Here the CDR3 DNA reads TGTGCCAGCAGCGCACAGGGCTACGAGCAGTACTTC. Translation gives CASSAQGYEQYF.

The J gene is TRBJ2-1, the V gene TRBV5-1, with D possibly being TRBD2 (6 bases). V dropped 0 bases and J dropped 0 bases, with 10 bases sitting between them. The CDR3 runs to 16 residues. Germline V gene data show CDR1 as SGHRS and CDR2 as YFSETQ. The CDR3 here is CASSLAGRSSYNEQFF. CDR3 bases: TGCGCCAGCAGCTTGGCCGGGAGAAGCTCCTACAATGAGCAGTTCTTC.

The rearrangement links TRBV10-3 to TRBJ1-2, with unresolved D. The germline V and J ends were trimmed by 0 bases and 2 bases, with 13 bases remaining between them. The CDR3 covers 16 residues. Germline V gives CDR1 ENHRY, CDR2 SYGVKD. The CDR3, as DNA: TGTGCCATCAGTGAGTCGGAATCCCGGGGAAACTATGGCTACACCTTC. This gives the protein CAISESESRGNYGYTF.

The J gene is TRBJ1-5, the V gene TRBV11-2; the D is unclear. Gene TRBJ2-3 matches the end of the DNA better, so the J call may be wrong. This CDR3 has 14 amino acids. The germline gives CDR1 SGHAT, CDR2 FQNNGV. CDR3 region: CASSLTDSNQPQYF. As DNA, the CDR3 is TGTGCCAGCAGCTTAACAGATAGCAATCAGCCCCAGTATTTT.

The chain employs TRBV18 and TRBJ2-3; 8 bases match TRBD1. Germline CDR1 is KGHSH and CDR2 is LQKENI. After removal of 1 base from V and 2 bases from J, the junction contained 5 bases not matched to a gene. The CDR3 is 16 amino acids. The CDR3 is CASSPRQGTTTDTQYF. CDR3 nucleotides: TGTGCCAGCTCACCACGACAGGGGACAACCACAGATACGCAGTATTTT.

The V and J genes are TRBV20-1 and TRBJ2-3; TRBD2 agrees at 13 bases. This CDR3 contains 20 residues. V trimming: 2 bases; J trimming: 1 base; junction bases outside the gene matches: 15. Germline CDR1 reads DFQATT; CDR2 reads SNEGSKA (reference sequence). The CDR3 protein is CSARLPARTSGSGGTDTQYF. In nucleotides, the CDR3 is TGCAGTGCTAGACTACCCGCCCGGACTAGCGGGAGTGGTGGCACAGATACGCAGTATTTT.

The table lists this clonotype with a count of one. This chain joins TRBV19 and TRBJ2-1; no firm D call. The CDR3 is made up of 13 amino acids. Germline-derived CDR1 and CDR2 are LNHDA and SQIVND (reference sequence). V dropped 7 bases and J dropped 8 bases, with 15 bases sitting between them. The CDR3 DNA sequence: TGTGCCAGTACCATAATGGGGTGGCATGAGCAGTTCTTC. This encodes CASTIMGWHEQFF. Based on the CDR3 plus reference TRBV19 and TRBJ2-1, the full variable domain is DGGITQSPKYLFRKEGQNVTLSCEQNLNHDAMYWYRQDPGQGLRLIYYSQIVNDFQKGDIAEGYSVSREKKESFPLTVTSAQKNPTAFYLCASTIMGWHEQFFGPGTRLTVL.